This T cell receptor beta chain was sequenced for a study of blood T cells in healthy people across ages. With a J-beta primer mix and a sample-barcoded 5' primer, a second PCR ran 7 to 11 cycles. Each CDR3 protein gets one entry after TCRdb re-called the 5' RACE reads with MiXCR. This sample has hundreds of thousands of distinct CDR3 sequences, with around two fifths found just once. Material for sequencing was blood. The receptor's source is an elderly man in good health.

The CDR3 spells CASSIGLAEYNEQYF. CDR3 bases: TGTGCCAGCAGCATAGGACTAGCGGAATACAATGAGCAGTACTTC. The rearrangement uses TRBV7-2 and TRBJ2-7; 10 positions agree with TRBD2. CDR1 is SGHTA and CDR2 is FQGNSA in the germline V gene. CDR3 length: 15 amino acids. V lost 5 bases, J lost 7 bases, and 11 bases stayed unmatched. The variable domain in full, with the rest retrieved from reference TRBV7-2 and TRBJ2-7, is GAGVSQSPSNKVTEKGKDVELRCDPISGHTALYWYRQSLGQGLEFLIYFQGNSAPDKSGLPSDRFSAERTGGSVSTLTIQRTQQEDSAVYLCASSIGLAEYNEQYFGPGTRLTVT.